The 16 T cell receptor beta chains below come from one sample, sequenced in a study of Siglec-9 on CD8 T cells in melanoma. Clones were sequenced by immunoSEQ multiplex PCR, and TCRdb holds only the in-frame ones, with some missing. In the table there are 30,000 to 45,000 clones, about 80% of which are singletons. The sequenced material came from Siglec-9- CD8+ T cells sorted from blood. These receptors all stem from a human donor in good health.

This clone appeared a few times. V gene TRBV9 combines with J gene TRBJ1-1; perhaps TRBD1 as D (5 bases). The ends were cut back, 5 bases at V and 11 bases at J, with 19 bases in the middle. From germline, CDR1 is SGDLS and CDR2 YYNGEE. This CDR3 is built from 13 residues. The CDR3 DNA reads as TGTGCCAGCAGTGAAGGGGATCCCTATGAGGCTTTCTTT. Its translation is CASSEGDPYEAFF.

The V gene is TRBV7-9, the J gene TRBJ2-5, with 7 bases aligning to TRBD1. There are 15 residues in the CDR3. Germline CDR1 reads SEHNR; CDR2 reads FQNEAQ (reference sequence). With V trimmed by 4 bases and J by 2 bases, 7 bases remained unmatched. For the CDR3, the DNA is TGTGCCAGCAGCTACCTGGACAGGCTTCAAGAGACCCAGTACTTC. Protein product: CASSYLDRLQETQYF.

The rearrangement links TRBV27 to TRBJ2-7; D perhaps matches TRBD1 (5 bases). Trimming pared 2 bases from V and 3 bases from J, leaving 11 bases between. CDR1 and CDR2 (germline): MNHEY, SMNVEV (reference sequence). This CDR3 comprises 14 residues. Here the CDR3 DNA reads TGTGCCAGCAGTTTACAGGGTCAGCTCTACGAGCAGTACTTC. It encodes CASSLQGQLYEQYF.

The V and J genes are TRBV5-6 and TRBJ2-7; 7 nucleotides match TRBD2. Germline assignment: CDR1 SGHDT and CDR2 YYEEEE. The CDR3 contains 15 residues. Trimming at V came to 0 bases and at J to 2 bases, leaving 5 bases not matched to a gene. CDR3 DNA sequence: TGTGCCAGCAGCTTGGCTCTAGCGGTCCCCTACGAGCAGTACTTC. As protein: CASSLALAVPYEQYF.

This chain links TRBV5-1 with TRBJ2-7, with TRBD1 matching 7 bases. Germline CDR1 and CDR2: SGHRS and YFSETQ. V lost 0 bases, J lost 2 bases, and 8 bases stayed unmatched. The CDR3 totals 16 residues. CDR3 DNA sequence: TGCGCCAGCAGCTTGGGTGTGGGACAGCTAACCTACGAGCAGTACTTC. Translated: CASSLGVGQLTYEQYF. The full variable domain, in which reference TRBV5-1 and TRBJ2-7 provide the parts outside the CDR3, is KAGVTQTPRYLIKTRGQQVTLSCSPISGHRSVSWYQQTPGQGLQFLFEYFSETQRNKGNFPGRFSGRQFSNSRSEMNVSTLELGDSALYLCASSLGVGQLTYEQYFGPGTRLTVT.

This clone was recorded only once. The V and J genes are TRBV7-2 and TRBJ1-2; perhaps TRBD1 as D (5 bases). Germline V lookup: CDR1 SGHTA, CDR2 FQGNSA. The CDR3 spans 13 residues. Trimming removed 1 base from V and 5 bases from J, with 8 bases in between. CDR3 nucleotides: TGTGCCAGCAGCTTAGGGCAGGGTTATGGCTACACCTTC. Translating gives CASSLGQGYGYTF.

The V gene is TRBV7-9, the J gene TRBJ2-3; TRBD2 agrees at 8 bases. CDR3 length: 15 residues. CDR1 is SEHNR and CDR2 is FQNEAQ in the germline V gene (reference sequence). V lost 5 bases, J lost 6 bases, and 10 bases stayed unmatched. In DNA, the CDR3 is TGTGCCAGCAGCCCCCCTACGGGAGGGCACGATACGCAGTATTTT. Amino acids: CASSPPTGGHDTQYF. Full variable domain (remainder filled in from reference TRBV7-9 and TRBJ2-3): DTGVSQNPRHKITKRGQNVTFRCDPISEHNRLYWYRQTLGQGPEFLTYFQNEAQLEKSRLLSDRFSAERPKGSFSTLEIQRTEQGDSAMYLCASSPPTGGHDTQYFGPGTRLTVL.

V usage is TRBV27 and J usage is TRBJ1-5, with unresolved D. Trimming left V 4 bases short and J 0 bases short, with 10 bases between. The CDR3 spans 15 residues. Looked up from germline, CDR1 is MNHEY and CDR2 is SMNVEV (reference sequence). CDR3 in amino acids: CASSSGAYSNQPQHF. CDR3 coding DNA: TGTGCCAGCAGTTCCGGCGCTTATAGCAATCAGCCCCAGCATTTT.

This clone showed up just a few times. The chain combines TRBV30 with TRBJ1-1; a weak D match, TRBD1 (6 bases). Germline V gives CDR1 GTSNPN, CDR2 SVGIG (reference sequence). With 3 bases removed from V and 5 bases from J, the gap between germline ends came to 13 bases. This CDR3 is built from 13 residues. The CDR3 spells CAWSGGQWTEAFF. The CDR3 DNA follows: TGTGCCTGGAGCGGGGGACAATGGACTGAAGCTTTCTTT.

The CDR3 here is CASSVGAGVYNEQFF. CDR3 coding DNA: TGTGCCAGCAGCGTAGGAGCGGGGGTCTACAATGAGCAGTTCTTC. This chain joins TRBV9 and TRBJ2-1; 8 bases are shared with TRBD2. CDR3 size: 15 residues. Germline V gene lookup returns CDR1 SGDLS and CDR2 YYNGEE. V shed 0 bases and J 3 bases; nucleotides not matched to a gene: 2.

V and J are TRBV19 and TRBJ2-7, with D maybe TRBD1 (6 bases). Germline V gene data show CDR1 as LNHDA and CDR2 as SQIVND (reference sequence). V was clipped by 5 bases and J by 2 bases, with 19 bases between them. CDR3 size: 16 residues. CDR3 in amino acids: CASSLVDRSRTYEQYF. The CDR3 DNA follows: TGTGCCAGTAGTCTCGTGGACAGATCCCGTACCTACGAGCAGTACTTC.

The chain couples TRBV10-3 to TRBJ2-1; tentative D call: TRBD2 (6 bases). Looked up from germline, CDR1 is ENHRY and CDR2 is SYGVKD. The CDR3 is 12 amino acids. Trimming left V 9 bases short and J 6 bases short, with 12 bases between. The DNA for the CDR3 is TGTGCCATGGGGCGGGGCGGCAATGAGCAGTTCTTC. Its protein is CAMGRGGNEQFF.

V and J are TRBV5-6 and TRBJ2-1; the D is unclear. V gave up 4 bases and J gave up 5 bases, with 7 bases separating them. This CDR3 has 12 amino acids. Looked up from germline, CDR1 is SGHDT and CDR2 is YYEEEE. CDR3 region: CASSLMNNEQFF. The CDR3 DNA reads TGTGCCAGCAGCCTCATGAACAATGAGCAGTTCTTC.

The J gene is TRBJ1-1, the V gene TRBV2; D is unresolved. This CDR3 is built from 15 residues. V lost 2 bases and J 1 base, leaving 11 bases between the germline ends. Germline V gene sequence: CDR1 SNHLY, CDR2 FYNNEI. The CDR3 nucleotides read TGTGCCAGCAGTGAATACCAGGTGAGGAACACTGAAGCTTTCTTT. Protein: CASSEYQVRNTEAFF.

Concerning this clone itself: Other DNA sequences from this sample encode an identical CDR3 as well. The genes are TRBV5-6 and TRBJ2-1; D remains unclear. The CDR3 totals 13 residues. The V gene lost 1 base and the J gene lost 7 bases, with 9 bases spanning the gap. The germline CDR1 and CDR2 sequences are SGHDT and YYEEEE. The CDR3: CASSLSPGNEQFF. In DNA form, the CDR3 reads TGTGCCAGCAGCTTGTCCCCAGGTAATGAGCAGTTCTTC.

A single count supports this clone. CDR3: CASSLGPAGGTDTQYF. CDR3 in DNA: TGTGCCAGCAGCTTGGGACCAGCGGGAGGCACAGATACGCAGTATTTT. J is TRBJ2-3 and V is TRBV11-2; 8 positions match TRBD2. This CDR3 region has 16 residues. Germline V gene data show CDR1 as SGHAT and CDR2 as FQNNGV. V shed 3 bases, J shed 1 base, and the junction held 6 bases outside the gene matches. Full variable domain (outside the CDR3, taken from reference TRBV11-2 and TRBJ2-3): EAGVAQSPRYKIIEKRQSVAFWCNPISGHATLYWYQQILGQGPKLLIQFQNNGVVDDSQLPKDRFSAERLKGVDSTLKIQPAKLEDSAVYLCASSLGPAGGTDTQYFGPGTRLTVL.